One sample yielded the 10 T cell receptor beta chains listed below, sequenced in a study of shared clonotypes between healthy human individuals. The naive CD8 population came from CD45RO-negative cells selected for CCR7, without terminally differentiated effector memory CD45RA+ cells. Clones were read by immunoSEQ multiplex PCR, and TCRdb kept only the in-frame ones, dropping some. This table holds over 800,000 clones, roughly 92% found once. Sequencing input: naive CD8+ T cells sorted from blood. The receptor set was obtained from a man aged 25-45 years in good health.

CDR3 region: CASSEFAGGMELFF. As DNA, the CDR3 is TGTGCCAGCAGTGAATTTGCGGGAGGGATGGAGCTGTTTTTT. The chain couples TRBV2 to TRBJ2-2, with 9 nucleotides matching TRBD2. With 2 bases clipped from V and 10 bases from J, the junction kept 5 bases outside the gene matches. The CDR3 runs to 14 residues. From germline, CDR1 is SNHLY and CDR2 FYNNEI.

J is TRBJ2-7 and V is TRBV20-1, with D unclear. The V end was cut by 4 bases, the J end by 4 bases, with 5 bases between. From germline, CDR1 is DFQATT and CDR2 SNEGSKA (reference sequence). This CDR3 comprises 10 residues. The CDR3 region is CSATDYEQYF. The DNA of the CDR3 is TGCAGTGCTACTGATTACGAGCAGTACTTC.

CDR3 in amino acids: CASSQRLADSSYEQYF. CDR3 DNA sequence: TGCGCCAGCAGCCAGAGACTAGCAGACAGCTCCTACGAGCAGTACTTC. This chain links TRBV4-3 with TRBJ2-7, with TRBD2 matching 7 bases. This CDR3 is built from 16 residues. V dropped 3 bases and J dropped 0; count of bases not matched to a gene: 8. Germline V gives CDR1 LGHNA, CDR2 YSLEER.

This clone was seen only once. The V call is TRBV5-1, the J call TRBJ1-1; TRBD1 is a possible D gene (5 bases). V was clipped by 4 bases and J by 2 bases, with 15 bases between them. Germline assignment: CDR1 SGHRS and CDR2 YFSETQ. The CDR3 sequence is 15 residues long. This CDR3 reads CASSMVDGGNTEAFF. DNA of the CDR3: TGCGCCAGCAGCATGGTGGACGGGGGAAACACTGAAGCTTTCTTT.

The V and J genes are TRBV25-1 and TRBJ2-3, with D perhaps assigned TRBD1 or TRBD2 (5 bases each). Germline CDR1 reads MGHDK; CDR2 reads SYGVNS. Deletions cut 2 bases from V and 4 bases from J, with 10 bases between. CDR3 length: 14 residues. DNA for the CDR3: TGTGCCAGCAGTGAAGATAGGGGAGCAGATACGCAGTATTTT. Amino acid sequence: CASSEDRGADTQYF.

This chain links TRBV29-1 with TRBJ2-3; weak D call: TRBD1 (6 bases). Trimming cost V 3 bases and J 3 bases, with 19 bases left between them. The CDR3 extends over 16 amino acids. The germline V gene encodes CDR1 SQVTM and CDR2 ANQGSEA. The CDR3 DNA reads TGCAGCGTTGAGGGCGCTAAGCAGAGGGGGACAGATACGCAGTATTTT. It specifies CSVEGAKQRGTDTQYF.

The chain has TRBV28 and TRBJ2-2; 8 nucleotides align to TRBD1. This CDR3 has 18 amino acids. V lost 1 base and J lost 1; bases outside the gene matches: 8. Germline CDR1 is MDHEN and CDR2 is SYDVKM. CDR3 amino acids: CASSLLIGTGENTGELFF. The DNA for the CDR3 is TGTGCCAGCAGTTTATTAATCGGGACAGGAGAGAACACCGGGGAGCTGTTTTTT.

The chain uses TRBV7-2 and TRBJ2-3; perhaps TRBD1 as D (6 bases). In germline, CDR1 is SGHTA, CDR2 FQGNSA. V was cut by 7 bases and J by 6 bases, with 23 bases left in between. The CDR3 runs 16 residues. CDR3 sequence (DNA): TGTGCCAGCAAATCGGTCTGGGGGACATACCCGGATACGCAGTATTTT. Amino acid sequence: CASKSVWGTYPDTQYF.

V is TRBV27 and J is TRBJ2-7; the match to TRBD2 covers 15 bases. Losses at the gene ends were 0 bases for V and 0 bases for J; bases not matched to a gene: 0. There are 17 residues in the CDR3. CDR1 is MNHEY, CDR2 SMNVEV, per germline (reference sequence). The CDR3 region is CASSLSGLAGGSYEQYF. CDR3 bases: TGTGCCAGCAGTTTATCGGGACTAGCGGGAGGCTCCTACGAGCAGTACTTC.

On this clone: Other DNA sequences in the same sample also yield this CDR3. The chain combines TRBV19 with TRBJ2-1; possible D gene TRBD2, 5 bases. Trimming took 3 bases from V and 3 from J, leaving 9 bases between them. CDR3 length: 14 amino acids. Germline assignment: CDR1 LNHDA and CDR2 SQIVND (reference sequence). CDR3 sequence reads: CASSMASSYNEQFF. The CDR3 DNA follows: TGTGCCAGTAGTATGGCTAGCAGCTACAATGAGCAGTTCTTC.